One TCR beta chain is described in this entry. Its antigen is not yet known. Within one base of it there is no much larger clone, and no base qualities were kept. This entry comes from a study of T cell responses to AZD1222 COVID-19 vaccine (dated by TCRdb to the early 2020s). Study-wide context: A total of 233 trial participants underwent TCR sequencing, of whom about 210 had received two doses of AZD1222 and roughly 26 had received two doses of the MenACWY control vaccine. Enrollment into the trials was organized by age into subgroups of 18-55, 56-69 and 70-plus years, and those subgroups contained approximately 150, 30 and 60 TCR-sequenced participants, respectively.

Taken with the paper, the label for time point translates to: about 28 days (+/-7) after the second vaccine dose. AZD1222 recipients whose second dose came at about 4 weeks and those whose second dose came at about 12 weeks were combined into one group, since spike-specific TCR depth and breadth did not differ between the two schedules. The vaccinee samples were drawn from two UK trials, COV001 and COV002, one of which was a single-blind randomized controlled phase 2/3 trial testing AZD1222 (ChAdOx1 nCoV-19) in healthy adults. For TCRbeta chain sequencing, PBMC samples from trial participants were taken at day 0 and at day 28 after the second dose. Germline trimming: 3 bases from V, 7 bases from J; junction bases outside gene matches: 6. Its CDR3 holds 13 amino acids, cysteine through phenylalanine. The retained sequence is limited to the CDR3, 39 bases, with the frame set at the first base. The germline V gene (reference sequence) yields MNHNY for CDR1 and SVGAGI for CDR2.

What the work shows at the level of the full study, not this receptor alone: After two AZD1222 doses, both the breadth and the depth of spike-specific TCRs were significantly higher than at day 0 and than in MenACWY recipients. Because no day 14 peak-response samples were available, repertoires were characterized only after the peak T cell response. CD4 TCRs associated with the vaccine covered the entire spike protein, and the dominant responses were in regions 160-218 and 743-854. Only a handful of AZD1222 recipients were SARS-CoV-2 seropositive at baseline, limiting conclusions about previously exposed vaccinees. Participants were mostly white British, with more females than males. The authors suggested clonal diversity may have been underestimated. The 56-69-year group was small, and its depth increase did not reach significance, likely because of low power. Reportedly, close to half of the unique spike-specific TCRs recognized epitopes lying outside the regions that are mutated in the B.1.351 and B.1.1.7 variants.

The CDR3 regions of human TCRbeta chains were subjected to immunosequencing. From the authors' description of their analysis: TCRs in the repertoires were matched against a reference library of SARS-CoV-2-specific TCRs that had been generated with the MIRA antigen-specificity platform. Breadth was defined as the fraction of unique TCRs that were SARS-CoV-2-associated. Depth was defined as the fraction of total T cells that were SARS-CoV-2-associated. Using the MIRA data, each spike-specific TCR was assigned both to the spike region to which the TCR was reactive and to a CD4 or CD8 class. Log10-transformed breadth and depth values were compared by one-way ANOVA with Sidak's multiple comparisons tests. TCRdb retrieved this table from immuneACCESS and kept in-frame rearrangements only. Not all clones are present; in checked studies, unresolved V genes account for under half, and no reason is known for the remainder. V and J calls and clone size are as listed in that table; D and trimming were resolved from the DNA. In this sample the table shows tens of thousands of clones, around three quarters of which occur a single time. The ten largest clonotypes hold around 48% of the sample.

This sample comprised peripheral blood, obtained 28 days after the second AZD1222 dose. This receptor chain uses TRBV6-6 and TRBJ2-7; 7 nucleotides in the junction match TRBD2. The clonotype was recovered from an adult who received the AZD1222 COVID-19 vaccine. This receptor carries the CDR3 CASSYILGGEQYF. The DNA sequence reads TGTGCCAGCAGTTATATCCTCGGGGGGGAGCAGTACTTC.